This is a list of T cell receptor beta chains from one sample in a study of PD-1 and CTLA-4 blockade in melanoma. Profiling relied on immunoSEQ multiplex PCR, and the TCRdb table lists in-frame clones only, not all of them. This table has tens of thousands of clones, less than 95% appearing once. This specimen consisted of CD8+ T cells from peripheral blood, obtained from a patient given anti-PD-1 treatment. The receptors here all came from a human donor with melanoma. Both conserved end residues are part of each CDR3. Fields, in order: V gene, J gene, CDR3 protein.

TRBV6-5	TRBJ2-7	CASSLTLGSSYEQYF
TRBV4-1	TRBJ2-7	CASSQGSGGESYEQYF
TRBV6-2/TRBV6-3	TRBJ2-7	CASSPPTGRSDEQYF
TRBV2	TRBJ2-1	CASSDNEQFF
TRBV30	TRBJ1-1	CAWSEGRGKTEAFF
TRBV11-2	TRBJ1-2	CASSSRRDNYGYTF
TRBV20-1	TRBJ1-1	CSASDSLTIEAFF
TRBV2	TRBJ1-1	CASSEAGRGNTEAFF
TRBV5-1	TRBJ2-7	CASTPTESYEQYF
TRBV2	TRBJ1-2	CASSAGGTNYGYTF
TRBV25-1	TRBJ2-7	CASSHHSGTGSYEQYF
TRBV7-8	TRBJ2-1	CASSLPRGSPYNEQFF
TRBV19	TRBJ1-1	CASSIGGANTEAFF
TRBV10-2	TRBJ2-7	CASSGGLNLGQYF
TRBV27	TRBJ2-1	CASSFLGGGNEQFF
TRBV7-9	TRBJ1-1	CASSPALGGDTEAFF
TRBV7-9	TRBJ2-2	CAIEGKILAQNTGELFF
TRBV7-8	TRBJ1-1	CASRGDLGDEAFF
TRBV11-2	TRBJ1-4	CASSLTLGHGEKLFF
TRBV6-5	TRBJ2-5	CASSYRGEVQTQYF
TRBV19	TRBJ2-2	CASRDSLDGELFF
TRBV5-1	TRBJ2-7	CASSLGSGGAYEQYF